These T cell receptor beta chains were read from a single sample in a study of shared clonotypes between healthy human individuals. Generated by immunoSEQ multiplex PCR, the TCRdb table keeps only in-frame clones and is missing some. The profile shows approximately 1.9 million clones, 80% to 95% of them singletons. Sequencing was carried out using naive CD8+ T cells from PBMCs. The receptors originated from a man in his late teens or twenties in good health. Some clones in this sample may be carry-over from other donors' samples. Both conserved end residues are part of each CDR3. The D gene is left open where the match is weak. Only some rows state a clone size, as once, few, many or a class for expanded clones.

cdr3_nt	cdr3_aa	clone_size	v_call	j_call	d_call
TGTGCCAGTAGTCAACCGGGACAGGGCTTCGGGGAGCTGTTTTTT	CASSQPGQGFGELFF	.	TRBV19	TRBJ2-2	TRBD1
TGTGCCAGCAGCTCCGATCAGACAGATACGCAGTATTTT	CASSSDQTDTQYF	.	TRBV7-2	TRBJ2-3	.
TGTGCCAGCAGCTTAGAACACCCTAGCGGGATGGCAGATACGCAGTATTTT	CASSLEHPSGMADTQYF	.	TRBV11-2	TRBJ2-3	TRBD2
TGTGCCAGCAGGGACAGGGGGGCGAGCTCCTACAATGAGCAGTTCTTC	CASRDRGASSYNEQFF	.	TRBV27	TRBJ2-1	TRBD1
TGTGCCAGCAGCCCCCGGACGGTGCGCTCCTACAATGAGCAGTTCTTC	CASSPRTVRSYNEQFF	once	TRBV11-3	TRBJ2-1	.
TGCGCCAGCAGCTACGGGACAGGGGGCACCTCCTACGAGCAGTACTTC	CASSYGTGGTSYEQYF	once	TRBV4-1	TRBJ2-7	TRBD1
TGTGCCAGCAGCTTTGGCCCCGGGGGGGGCTACACCTTC	CASSFGPGGGYTF	.	TRBV7-9	TRBJ1-2	.
TGTGCCAGCAGCCCATCCGGGACAGGGTTGAGAGTAGAGACCCAGTACTTC	CASSPSGTGLRVETQYF	.	TRBV7-8	TRBJ2-5	TRBD1
TGTGCCAGCAGCCCCACCCGGGGGACTTCCAGCTCCTACAATGAGCAGTTCTTC	CASSPTRGTSSSYNEQFF	.	TRBV11-2	TRBJ2-1	.
TGTGCCAGCAGCCCGCCGGGAGGGGGATACAATGAGCAGTTCTTC	CASSPPGGGYNEQFF	.	TRBV11-3	TRBJ2-1	TRBD2
TGTGCCAGCAGCCCATGGGACAGGGCGCAAGAGACCCAGTACTTC	CASSPWDRAQETQYF	.	TRBV7-9	TRBJ2-5	TRBD1
TGCGCCAGCAGCCAAGCAGGTATGCGGTCCCCCTACGAGCAGTACTTC	CASSQAGMRSPYEQYF	.	TRBV4-1	TRBJ2-7	.
TGTGCCAGCAGCACCACGGACAGCCGCGGGAGGCTAGCGGGAGCAGATACGCAGTATTTT	CASSTTDSRGRLAGADTQYF	.	TRBV21-1	TRBJ2-3	.
TGTGCCAGCTCAAAGGAGTTGGTGGGCGATACGCAGTATTTT	CASSKELVGDTQYF	.	TRBV9	TRBJ2-3	.
TGTGCCAGCAGTTCCCTCCCTCCCCCGACAGGGGGCGGTGGAGAGACCCAGTACTTC	CASSSLPPPTGGGGETQYF	.	TRBV27	TRBJ2-5	TRBD1
TGTGCCAGCAGTCCACAATCTAGGGAGACCCAGTACTTC	CASSPQSRETQYF	once	TRBV28	TRBJ2-5	.
TGCGCCAGCAGCTTGAGTATTTTGAGGACACCGCAACGGAGGTCGAGTGAAGCTTTCTTT	CASSLSILRTPQRRSSEAFF	.	TRBV5-1	TRBJ1-1	.
TGTGCCAGCAGCGGGCGGGGAACTAGCACAGATACGCAGTATTTT	CASSGRGTSTDTQYF	.	TRBV7-9	TRBJ2-3	.
TGTGCCAGCAGTTTAGCCCCCAATACCCCTAGGGAGCAGTACTTC	CASSLAPNTPREQYF	.	TRBV27	TRBJ2-7	.
TGTGCCAGCAGCCCAAGCGGGAGCGCCTACGAGCAGTACTTC	CASSPSGSAYEQYF	.	TRBV7-9	TRBJ2-7	TRBD2
TGTGCCAGCAGTTTGGTAGGGGCGGGTGGTACGCAGTATTTT	CASSLVGAGGTQYF	.	TRBV27	TRBJ2-3	.
TGTGCCAGCTCACCCTCGCGGGGATCCTACGAGCAGTACTTC	CASSPSRGSYEQYF	.	TRBV18	TRBJ2-7	.
TGTGCCAGCAGTATCGGACAGGGTCACTATGGCTACACCTTC	CASSIGQGHYGYTF	.	TRBV27	TRBJ1-2	TRBD1
TGCGCCAGCAGCCACCTCCAGACGGGACAGGGGGCAGAGACCCAGTACTTC	CASSHLQTGQGAETQYF	.	TRBV5-1	TRBJ2-5	TRBD1
TGTGCTAGTGGTTTGTACCAGGGAGGAAACTATGGCTACACCTTC	CASGLYQGGNYGYTF	.	TRBV12-5	TRBJ1-2	.
TGTGCCAGCACCCCAAGAGCGGGAGGCAGGGAGACCCAGTACTTC	CASTPRAGGRETQYF	.	TRBV27	TRBJ2-5	TRBD2
TGTGCCATCAGTGAGTCCTCAGACGTGAACGGGAACTATGGCTACACCTTC	CAISESSDVNGNYGYTF	.	TRBV10-3	TRBJ1-2	.
TGTGCCAGCAGCTTAAGACAGGGGGCACACAATGAGCAGTTCTTC	CASSLRQGAHNEQFF	.	TRBV7-8	TRBJ2-1	TRBD1
TGCAGTGCTAGACCCCCGGGGGAGCAGTTCTTC	CSARPPGEQFF	once	TRBV20-1	TRBJ2-1	.
TGTGCCAGCAACCCACGGGACAGGGGGGACTATGGCTACACCTTC	CASNPRDRGDYGYTF	.	TRBV21-1	TRBJ1-2	.
TGTGCCAGCAGCCCGACTAGCTCGCATGAGCAGTTCTTC	CASSPTSSHEQFF	.	TRBV7-9	TRBJ2-1	TRBD2
TGTGCCAGCAGGACCCGCGGGACACCTTACGAGCAGTACTTC	CASRTRGTPYEQYF	.	TRBV6-1	TRBJ2-7	.
TGTGCCAGCAGCCGGACTAGCGGGAGCTACAATGAGCAGTTCTTC	CASSRTSGSYNEQFF	.	TRBV11-2	TRBJ2-1	TRBD2
TGTGCCAGCAGCTTAGGCCCAGGATCTAACTATGGCTACACCTTC	CASSLGPGSNYGYTF	.	TRBV7-9	TRBJ1-2	.
TGTGCCAGCAGTTACCCGACGAACACCGGGGAGCTGTTTTTT	CASSYPTNTGELFF	once	TRBV7-9	TRBJ2-2	.